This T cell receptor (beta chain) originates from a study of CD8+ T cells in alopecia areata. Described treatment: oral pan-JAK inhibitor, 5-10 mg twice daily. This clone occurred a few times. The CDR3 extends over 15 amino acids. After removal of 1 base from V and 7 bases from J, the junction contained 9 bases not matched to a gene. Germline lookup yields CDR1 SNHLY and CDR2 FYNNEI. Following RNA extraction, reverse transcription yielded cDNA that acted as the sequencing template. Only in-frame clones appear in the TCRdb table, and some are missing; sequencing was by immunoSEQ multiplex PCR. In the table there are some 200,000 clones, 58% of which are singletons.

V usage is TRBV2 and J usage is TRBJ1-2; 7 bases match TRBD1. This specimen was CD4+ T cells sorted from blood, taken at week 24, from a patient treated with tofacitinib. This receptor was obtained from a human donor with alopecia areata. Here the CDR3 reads CASSEEGTAYRGYTF. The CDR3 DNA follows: TGTGCCAGCAGTGAAGAAGGGACAGCCTATCGTGGCTACACCTTC. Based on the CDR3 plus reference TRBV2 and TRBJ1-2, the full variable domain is EPEVTQTPSHQVTQMGQEVILRCVPISNHLYFYWYRQILGQKVEFLVSFYNNEISEKSEIFDDQFSVERPDGSNFTLKIRSTKLEDSAMYFCASSEEGTAYRGYTFGSGTRLTVV.